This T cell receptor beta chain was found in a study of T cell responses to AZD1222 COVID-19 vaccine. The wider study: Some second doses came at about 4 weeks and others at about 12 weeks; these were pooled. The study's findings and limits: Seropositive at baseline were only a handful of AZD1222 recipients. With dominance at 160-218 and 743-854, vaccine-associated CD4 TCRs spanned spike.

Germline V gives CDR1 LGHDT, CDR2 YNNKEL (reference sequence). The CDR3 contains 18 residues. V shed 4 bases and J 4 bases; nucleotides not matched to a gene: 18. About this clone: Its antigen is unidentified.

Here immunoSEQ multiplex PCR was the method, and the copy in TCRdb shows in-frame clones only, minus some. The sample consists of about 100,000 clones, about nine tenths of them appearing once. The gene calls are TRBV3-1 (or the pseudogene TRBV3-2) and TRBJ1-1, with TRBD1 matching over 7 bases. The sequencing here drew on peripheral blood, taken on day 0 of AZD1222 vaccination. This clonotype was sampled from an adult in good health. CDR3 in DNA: TGTGCCAGCAGCCCCCGCTATTTTCAAAATTACAGGGGCACTGAAGCTTTCTTT. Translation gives CASSPRYFQNYRGTEAFF.